Listed below are T cell receptor beta chains from one sample, sequenced in a study of cytomegalovirus exposure and HLA in healthy donors. Assay used: immunoSEQ multiplex PCR; TCRdb lists only in-frame clones, some missing. The sample gives more than 80,000 clones, approximately 72% of which show up once; approximately 3.2% is in the top ten. The sample comprised PBMCs. Source of these receptors: a female donor in good health and CMV-seropositive. CDR3s include the opening cysteine and the closing phenylalanine or tryptophan. The D gene is left open where the match is weak. Clone size is given for some rows only: seen once, a few or many times, or a class if the clone is expanded.

V gene	D gene	clone size	J gene	CDR3 protein	CDR3 DNA
TRBV7-9	TRBD2	.	TRBJ2-5	CASSLDRVVRGGEETQYF	TGTGCCAGCAGCTTAGACCGGGTTGTTCGGGGGGGCGAAGAGACCCAGTACTTC
TRBV29-1	.	.	TRBJ2-1	CSVDGLAGYNEQFF	TGCAGCGTTGACGGTTTGGCAGGGTACAATGAGCAGTTCTTC
TRBV5-4	TRBD2	.	TRBJ2-1	CASSGSGSYNEQFF	TGTGCCAGCAGCGGTAGCGGGAGCTACAATGAGCAGTTCTTC
TRBV4-3	TRBD1	.	TRBJ1-4	CASSQDRQGNEKLFF	TGCGCCAGCAGCCAAGATCGACAGGGAAATGAAAAACTGTTTTTT
TRBV28	TRBD1	once	TRBJ1-6	CASRPTGTYNSPLHF	TGTGCCAGCAGGCCGACAGGGACCTATAATTCACCCCTCCACTTT
TRBV29-1	.	.	TRBJ1-2	CSVGPGVVEVHGYTF	TGCAGCGTTGGCCCGGGGGTAGTGGAGGTCCATGGCTACACCTTC
TRBV5-6	.	few	TRBJ1-5	CASSRSRGNQPQHF	TGTGCCAGCAGCCGAAGCCGGGGCAATCAGCCCCAGCATTTT
TRBV15	TRBD1	.	TRBJ2-3	CATSIGTGTDTQYF	TGTGCCACCAGCATAGGGACAGGGACTGATACGCAGTATTTT
TRBV5-1	TRBD1	once	TRBJ1-2	CASSERDRTFYGYTF	TGCGCCAGCAGCGAACGGGACAGAACATTCTATGGCTACACCTTC
TRBV7-9	.	once	TRBJ1-5	CASSLGDNNNQPQHF	TGTGCCAGCAGCTTAGGGGACAACAACAATCAGCCCCAGCATTTT
TRBV29-1	TRBD1	.	TRBJ2-7	CSVEDPHLRGFEYF	TGCAGCGTTGAAGACCCCCACCTCAGGGGGTTCGAGTACTTC
TRBV4-2	TRBD1	.	TRBJ2-7	CASSQGTGAEQYF	TGTGCCAGCAGCCAGGGGACAGGGGCCGAGCAGTACTTC
TRBV5-4	.	few	TRBJ2-4	CASSFKLAKNIQYF	TGTGCCAGCAGCTTTAAACTAGCCAAAAACATTCAGTACTTC
TRBV7-6	TRBD2	once	TRBJ2-5	CASSRSGTRLETQYF	TGTGCCAGCAGCCGTTCCGGGACTAGACTAGAGACCCAGTACTTC
TRBV28	.	.	TRBJ2-5	CASSRQNQETQYF	TGTGCCAGCAGTAGACAGAACCAAGAGACCCAGTACTTC
TRBV9	.	.	TRBJ2-3	CASSRGGNTDTQYF	TGTGCCAGCAGCAGGGGGGGGAACACAGATACGCAGTATTTT
TRBV6-1	.	.	TRBJ2-3	CASSEAGGGADTQYF	TGTGCCAGCAGTGAAGCTGGAGGGGGCGCAGATACGCAGTATTTT
TRBV19	.	.	TRBJ1-1	CASSPSGGADTEAFF	TGTGCCAGTAGTCCCTCGGGGGGGGCGGACACTGAAGCTTTCTTT
TRBV4-3	.	.	TRBJ2-3	CASSQEAAGTDTQYF	TGCGCCAGCAGCCAAGAGGCGGCAGGCACAGATACGCAGTATTTT
TRBV10-3	TRBD1	.	TRBJ1-3	CAISPGQGISGNTIYF	TGTGCCATCAGTCCCGGACAGGGCATTTCTGGAAACACCATATATTTT
TRBV29-1	.	.	TRBJ2-5	CSVDSSTETQYF	TGCAGCGTGGACTCGTCGACAGAGACCCAGTACTTC
TRBV7-3	.	.	TRBJ2-3	CASSRSLVTDTQYF	TGTGCCAGCAGCCGCTCACTAGTTACAGATACGCAGTATTTT
TRBV1	.	.	TRBJ2-7	CTSSQGTRNYEQYF	TGCACCAGCAGCCAAGGGACTAGGAACTACGAGCAGTACTTC
TRBV28	.	few	TRBJ2-7	CASSPAWQASYEQYF	TGTGCCAGCAGCCCCGCGTGGCAGGCCTCCTACGAGCAGTACTTC
TRBV7-8	TRBD1	.	TRBJ1-1	CASSLLRQGFGTEAFF	TGTGCCAGCAGCTTATTGCGACAGGGGTTCGGCACTGAAGCTTTCTTT
TRBV29-1	.	.	TRBJ2-5	CSGVRVQRETQYF	TGCAGCGGCGTCCGGGTCCAGCGGGAGACCCAGTACTTC
TRBV30	.	.	TRBJ2-6	CAWSSSGANVLTF	TGTGCCTGGAGCAGCTCTGGGGCCAACGTCCTGACTTTC
TRBV25-1	.	.	TRBJ2-1	CASSEYGSSYNEQFF	TGTGCCAGCAGTGAATACGGGAGCTCCTACAATGAGCAGTTCTTC
TRBV5-1	TRBD2	.	TRBJ2-1	CASSSPSGRSNEQFF	TGCGCCAGCAGCAGCCCAAGCGGGAGGAGCAATGAGCAGTTCTTC
TRBV29-1	TRBD1	.	TRBJ2-5	CSVAGTGGGETQYF	TGCAGCGTTGCCGGGACAGGGGGCGGAGAGACCCAGTACTTC
TRBV5-1	.	many	TRBJ1-1	CASSFEKGRETEAFF	TGCGCCAGCAGTTTTGAGAAGGGGCGGGAAACTGAAGCTTTCTTT
TRBV6-1	.	.	TRBJ1-1	CASRRVNTEAFF	TGTGCCAGCAGGAGGGTGAACACTGAAGCTTTCTTT
TRBV10-1	TRBD2	.	TRBJ2-7	CASSAYISSGSSYEQYF	TGCGCCAGCAGTGCTTACATTTCTAGCGGAAGCTCCTACGAGCAGTACTTC
TRBV30	TRBD1	.	TRBJ1-4	CAWMDARGKQLFF	TGTGCCTGGATGGACGCCAGGGGGAAACAACTGTTTTTT
TRBV4-3	.	.	TRBJ1-5	CASSLTTGSNQPQHF	TGCGCCAGCAGCCTCACGACTGGGTCCAATCAGCCCCAGCATTTT
TRBV5-1	.	.	TRBJ2-7	CASSRDSLNEQYF	TGCGCCAGCAGTCGGGACTCTCTGAACGAGCAGTACTTC
TRBV28	TRBD1	.	TRBJ2-7	CASSPRGLGSYEQYF	TGTGCCAGCAGTCCCAGGGGGCTTGGTTCCTACGAGCAGTACTTC
TRBV6-6	TRBD1	.	TRBJ1-4	CASETGGATNEKLFF	TGTGCCAGCGAAACAGGGGGGGCAACTAATGAAAAACTGTTTTTT
TRBV9	TRBD1	.	TRBJ2-7	CASSLAGTGVAEQYF	TGTGCCAGCAGCTTAGCCGGGACAGGGGTCGCCGAGCAGTACTTC
TRBV18	TRBD1	.	TRBJ1-2	CASSQDRVYGYTF	TGTGCCAGCTCACAAGACAGGGTCTATGGCTACACCTTC
TRBV7-9	.	few	TRBJ1-1	CASNNNPQSTAEAFF	TGTGCCAGCAACAACAACCCCCAATCGACAGCTGAAGCTTTCTTT
TRBV28	.	few	TRBJ1-5	CASSPSGEFSNQPQHF	TGTGCCAGCAGCCCGAGCGGGGAATTTAGCAATCAGCCCCAGCATTTT
TRBV13	.	few	TRBJ2-7	CASSPFRGPSYEQYF	TGTGCCAGCAGCCCCTTCCGAGGGCCGTCCTACGAGCAGTACTTC
TRBV29-1	TRBD2	few	TRBJ2-1	CSVDAPPAGRALYYNEQFF	TGCAGCGTTGATGCCCCCCCCGCCGGGAGGGCCCTCTACTACAATGAGCAGTTCTTC
TRBV5-1	.	.	TRBJ2-5	CASSFESGEETQYF	TGCGCCAGCAGCTTCGAGTCCGGAGAGGAGACCCAGTACTTC
TRBV28	.	.	TRBJ2-3	CASSGRGTDTQYF	TGTGCCAGCAGCGGGCGAGGGACAGATACGCAGTATTTT
TRBV23-1	.	.	TRBJ1-5	CASSQSGTLQPQHF	TGCGCCAGCAGTCAGTCCGGGACTCTTCAGCCCCAGCATTTT
TRBV30	TRBD2	.	TRBJ2-1	CAWSGSGGATYNEQFF	TGTGCCTGGAGTGGTAGCGGGGGGGCCACCTACAATGAGCAGTTCTTC
TRBV27	TRBD1	.	TRBJ1-1	CASGLTGGGGAEAFF	TGTGCCAGCGGACTGACAGGGGGCGGCGGGGCTGAAGCTTTCTTT
TRBV29-1	TRBD1	.	TRBJ2-7	CSVATGDTTFPLLF	TGCAGCGTAGCGACAGGGGACACTACTTTTCCACTTTTATTC
TRBV5-4	TRBD2	.	TRBJ2-7	CASSYGGSIYEQYF	TGTGCCAGCAGCTACGGCGGGAGTATCTACGAGCAGTACTTC
TRBV28	.	.	TRBJ2-7	CASSLHGSSYEQYF	TGTGCCAGCAGTTTGCACGGGAGCTCCTACGAGCAGTACTTC
TRBV5-1	.	few	TRBJ1-2	CASSLAPGSRERDTF	TGCGCCAGCAGCTTGGCTCCTGGCAGTAGGGAGCGGGACACCTTC
TRBV10-3	TRBD2	.	TRBJ2-7	CAISEGLAGVEQYF	TGTGCCATCAGTGAGGGACTAGCGGGAGTCGAGCAGTACTTC
TRBV28	.	.	TRBJ1-5	CASSSRRGVPNQPQHF	TGTGCCAGCAGTTCCCGCAGGGGCGTCCCCAATCAGCCCCAGCATTTT